Below are 12 T cell receptor beta chains sequenced from a single sample in a study of shared clonotypes between healthy human individuals. Assay used: immunoSEQ multiplex PCR; TCRdb lists only in-frame clones, some missing. The data show some 2.1 million clones, about 94% seen once. Naive CD8 cells were CD45RO-negative, positively selected for CCR7, excluding terminally differentiated effector memory CD45RA+ cells. Sequencing was done on a sample of naive CD8+ T cells sorted from blood. All receptors come from a man between 18 and 29 years old in good health.

This chain connects TRBV5-1 to TRBJ2-7; tentative D call: TRBD2 (6 bases). Germline V CDR1 and CDR2: SGHRS, YFSETQ. Trimming removed 0 bases from V and 7 bases from J, with 14 bases in between. This CDR3 has 14 residues. In DNA, the CDR3 is TGCGCCAGCAGCTTGGGACTAGGGGAGCGAGAGCAGTACTTC. It is translated as CASSLGLGEREQYF.

This clone was picked up one time. The chain has TRBV7-8 and TRBJ2-5, with a weak D call TRBD2 (5 bases). V shed 5 bases and J shed 5 bases, with 15 bases lying between them. The CDR3 extends over 14 amino acids. Germline V gene data show CDR1 as SGHVS and CDR2 as FQNEAQ. The CDR3 DNA sequence: TGTGCCAGCAGCCCCAGAGGGCTGGAGGAGACCCAGTACTTC. As protein: CASSPRGLEETQYF.

The gene calls are TRBV2 and TRBJ1-5; possible D gene TRBD1, 5 bases. Trimming took off 4 bases at V and 1 base at J, with 11 bases between the two ends. Germline loops: CDR1 SNHLY, CDR2 FYNNEI. The CDR3 length is 15 residues. This chain's CDR3 is CASSAQGWSNQPQHF. The CDR3 bases are TGTGCCAGCAGTGCCCAGGGTTGGAGCAATCAGCCCCAGCATTTT.

This chain connects TRBV18 to TRBJ1-4; the match to TRBD1 covers 9 bases. V lost 2 bases, J lost 8 bases, and 6 bases stayed unmatched. The CDR3 covers 15 residues. Germline CDR1 and CDR2: KGHSH and LQKENI. CDR3 DNA sequence: TGTGCCAGCTCACCAGGCCGGGACAGGGACGAAAAACTGTTTTTT. It translates to CASSPGRDRDEKLFF.

The chain combines TRBV25-1 with TRBJ2-7; either TRBD1 or TRBD2 may supply D (5 bases each). The CDR3 is 13 residues long. V lost 8 bases, J lost 6 bases, and 17 bases lay in between. Germline CDR1 MGHDK, CDR2 SYGVNS. The CDR3 DNA sequence: TGTGCCAGCGGGGACCCCGCTCTCTCCGAGCAGTACTTC. Amino acids: CASGDPALSEQYF.

This rearrangement joins TRBV5-1 to TRBJ2-1; 10 nucleotides match TRBD2. The CDR3 loop spans 15 amino acids. The trim removed 3 bases at V and 7 bases at J, leaving 7 bases unmatched. Germline V gene data show CDR1 as SGHRS and CDR2 as YFSETQ. In DNA, the CDR3 is TGCGCCAGCAGCTCGAGCGGGAGGGCCGGGAATGAGCAGTTCTTC. Amino acid sequence: CASSSSGRAGNEQFF.

The chain's CDR3 is CASSKEWGTRAFF. The CDR3 DNA sequence: TGTGCCAGCAGTAAGGAGTGGGGCACCAGGGCTTTCTTT. V and J are TRBV21-1 and TRBJ1-1; the table's TRBD1 call for D was not verified on the DNA. TRBV21-1 is reported as a pseudogene. CDR3 length equals 13 residues.

V gene TRBV7-9 combines with J gene TRBJ2-5; TRBD1 matches at 8 bases. The ends lost 6 bases at V and 2 bases at J; junction bases unmatched: 8. Germline V gene sequence: CDR1 SEHNR, CDR2 FQNEAQ (reference sequence). The CDR3 loop spans 15 amino acids. In DNA form, the CDR3 reads TGTGCCAGCAGTCCTGGACAGGGAGGTCAAGAGACCCAGTACTTC. Translation gives CASSPGQGGQETQYF. The variable domain in full, completed from reference TRBV7-9 and TRBJ2-5, reads DTGVSQNPRHKITKRGQNVTFRCDPISEHNRLYWYRQTLGQGPEFLTYFQNEAQLEKSRLLSDRFSAERPKGSFSTLEIQRTEQGDSAMYLCASSPGQGGQETQYFGPGTRLLVL.

This clone was detected a few times. V is TRBV6-5 and J is TRBJ2-7, with 8 nucleotides matching TRBD1. CDR1 and CDR2 (germline): MNHEY, SVGAGI. The CDR3 extends over 14 amino acids. The V gene end was trimmed by 6 bases and the J gene end by 3 bases; junction bases not matched to a gene: 7. The CDR3 region is CASRPGQGFYEQYF. In DNA form, the CDR3 reads TGTGCCAGCAGGCCAGGACAGGGATTCTACGAGCAGTACTTC.

The chain joins TRBV5-1 to TRBJ2-5; 11 nucleotides align to TRBD1. V gave up 4 bases and J gave up 4 bases; unmatched junction bases: 9. There are 16 residues in the CDR3. Germline CDR1 is SGHRS and CDR2 is YFSETQ. The CDR3 DNA sequence: TGCGCCAGCAGCCAGTTCGGACAGGGGGCGGGAGAGACCCAGTACTTC. Protein: CASSQFGQGAGETQYF.

The V and J genes are TRBV6-1 and TRBJ2-7; the D gene is possibly TRBD2 (5 bases). In germline, CDR1 is MNHNS, CDR2 SASEGT. V was clipped by 1 base and J by 3 bases, with 10 bases between them. There are 14 residues in the CDR3. CDR3 nucleotide sequence: TGTGCCAGCAGTGAAGGGTCAGGAGGCTACGAGCAGTACTTC. This codes for CASSEGSGGYEQYF.

Details on this clone: The same CDR3 also results from other DNA sequences found in this sample. The chain employs TRBV5-1 and TRBJ2-7; no firm D call. Deletions cut 2 bases from V and 2 bases from J, with 8 bases between. CDR1 and CDR2 from the germline V gene are SGHRS and YFSETQ. This CDR3 spans 13 amino acids. The CDR3 spells CASSLQDTYEQYF. The CDR3 region has the DNA TGCGCCAGCAGCTTACAAGACACCTACGAGCAGTACTTC.